This T cell receptor beta chain is drawn from a study of blood T cell repertoires in COVID-19. Overall study context: Samples representing acute and convalescent COVID-19 were sourced from the United States, Italy and Spain. Sources were T cells, B-cell-depleted T cells, or PBMCs; the material itself was cDNA or gDNA.

Trimming cost V 5 bases and J 1 base; bases outside gene matches: 10. This CDR3 contains 17 residues. Germline V gene data show CDR1 as SGHAT and CDR2 as FQNNGV. Original analysis: Amplifying reference gene primers gave estimates of nucleated cell counts. TCRdb's copy holds only in-frame clones and misses some; the assay was immunoSEQ multiplex PCR. The V and J calls and clone size are taken from that table; D and trimming were inferred from the DNA. Altogether 140,000 to 150,000 clones are present, roughly 80% being singletons, with the ten largest covering 3.5%. The sample taken for sequencing was peripheral blood. The gene calls are TRBV11-2 and TRBJ1-3; 8 bases align to TRBD1. This clonotype was sampled from a man in his 70s who had recovered from COVID-19. The CDR3 DNA reads TGTGCCAGCAGCAGAACCGGGACAGGAGATTCTGGAAACACCATATATTTT. Amino acids: CASSRTGTGDSGNTIYF.